This T cell receptor beta chain emerged from a study of monozygotic twins with inflammatory bowel disease. Regarding the study as a whole: Part of the variability in patient repertoires may have come from differing immunosuppressive treatments. Repertoire similarity matched across concordant and discordant twins, perhaps owing to limited power.

A 6-nucleotide sample barcode was carried by the UMIs, which template switching added. TCRdb re-called the 5' RACE reads, yielding one record per CDR3 amino acid sequence without DNA. The sample table sets out approximately 400,000 distinct CDR3 sequences. CDR3 length equals 12 residues. Germline V gene sequence: CDR1 SGHVS, CDR2 FNYEAQ. Per donor, under 3 ml of blood was collected and frozen. Comment on this clonotype: Its antigen is unidentified.

The source of this sequence is a human donor with ulcerative colitis or Crohn's disease, or a healthy co-twin of an affected twin (not recorded which). Sequenced input: blood. The chain uses TRBV7-6 and TRBJ2-1; TCRdb's D gene call, TRBD2, goes unchecked for lack of DNA. CDR3 loop: CASSLYAAGQFF.